This T cell receptor beta chain appears in the sequencing data of a study of PD-L1 blockade in urothelial cancer. This CDR3 spans 16 amino acids. Germline CDR1 and CDR2: MGHRA and YSYEKL. Trimming removed 3 bases from V and 0 bases from J; junction bases left unmatched: 7. Clones were read by immunoSEQ multiplex PCR, and TCRdb kept only the in-frame ones, dropping some. The table has 50,000 or so clones, approximately 84% seen once. Here the sequenced sample was PBMCs, taken around atezolizumab (anti-PD-L1) treatment. This rearrangement joins TRBV4-1 to TRBJ1-1; 7 bases agree with TRBD1. This TCR came from a man between 35 and 55 years old with urothelial cancer. CDR3 nucleotide sequence: TGCGCCAGCAGCCACAATACGGGACAGTTGAACACTGAAGCTTTCTTT. Translated: CASSHNTGQLNTEAFF.